The present TCR beta chain was sequenced within a study of blood T cell repertoires in COVID-19. About the study: From T cells, B-cell-depleted T cells, or PBMCs came the material, which was cDNA or gDNA.

After removal of 5 bases from V and 9 bases from J, the junction contained 8 bases not matched to a gene. This CDR3 spans 14 amino acids. CDR1 is SQVTM and CDR2 is ANQGSEA in the germline V gene. The table came from immunoSEQ multiplex PCR; TCRdb's copy has only in-frame clones and leaves some out. The sample shows 54,000 or so clones, 82% of them seen only once. Seattle patient enrollment occurred during active infection, with longitudinal follow-up thereafter. The sequenced material came from peripheral blood. The sequence was collected from an elderly man with COVID-19, enrolled during active disease. The rearrangement joins TRBV29-1 to TRBJ2-1; TRBD2 matches at 12 bases. The CDR3 coding sequence is TGCAGCGTTTTTACTAGCGGGAGGTTAGTTGAGCAGTTCTTC. It encodes CSVFTSGRLVEQFF.